This T cell receptor (beta chain) came from a study of neurological immune-mediated disorders. Using its own MiXCR run on the 5' RACE reads, TCRdb lists one record per CDR3 protein. The sample carries approximately 47,000 distinct CDR3 sequences, about 14% recorded once. Germline CDR1 reads MNHNY; CDR2 reads SVGAGI (reference sequence). V dropped 7 bases and J dropped 3 bases, with 7 bases sitting between them. The CDR3 runs to 11 residues. Time point indicated: longitudinal time-point 3. This sequence was found in a young man in good health. The chain employs TRBV6-6 and TRBJ2-7; D is unresolved. Sequencing used PBMCs. CDR3 in DNA: TGTGCCAGCACGAACCTCTACGAGCAGTACTTC. This gives the protein CASTNLYEQYF.